This T cell receptor beta chain was sequenced in a study of T cells in tumors after PD-1 blockade. Study in general: Either cemiplimab 350 mg every 2 weeks or pembrolizumab 200 mg every 3 weeks was given.

Germline V CDR1 and CDR2: MGHDK, SYGVNS. Trimming took off 1 base at V and 8 bases at J, with 11 bases between the two ends. This CDR3 is 13 amino acids long. Study-level findings and limits: About 45% of tumor TCR clonotypes were also found in blood.

Remarks on this clone: Its antigen is unidentified.

Data came from immunoSEQ multiplex PCR; TCRdb stores just in-frame clones and leaves some out. The table lists 30,000 to 40,000 clones, around 80% of them singletons. This receptor was obtained from a human donor with basal cell carcinoma. The starting material was PBMCs, obtained before anti-PD-1 treatment. This chain links TRBV25-1 with TRBJ1-1; D not certain. For the CDR3, the DNA is TGTGCCAGCAGTGAATTAAAGGCGGGGGAAGCTTTCTTT. It codes for CASSELKAGEAFF.